This passage covers 18 T cell receptor beta chains from one sample sequenced in a study of radiation and T cells in renal cell carcinoma. Clones were read by immunoSEQ multiplex PCR, and TCRdb kept only the in-frame ones, dropping some. The sample holds 95,000 to 150,000 clones; 81% are singletons and the top ten take around 6.1%. Time point in this sample: blood 2 weeks post-SBRT. Described treatment: 15 Gy SBRT to primary tumor, nephrectomy 4 weeks later. Sequences were derived from blood, sampled from a patient whose treatment included radiotherapy and nephrectomy. The receptors here all came from a man between 50 and 59 years old with renal cell carcinoma.

This chain connects TRBV11-3 to TRBJ2-3, with D perhaps matching TRBD1 or TRBD2 (5 bases each). V was trimmed by 5 bases and J by 7 bases, leaving 13 bases between them. Germline assignment: CDR1 SGHNT and CDR2 YENEEA. This CDR3 contains 13 residues. CDR3 loop: CASSPSWGHTQYF. The CDR3 DNA sequence: TGTGCCAGCAGCCCCTCATGGGGACATACGCAGTATTTT. Full variable domain (missing parts from reference TRBV11-3 and TRBJ2-3): EAGVVQSPRYKIIEKKQPVAFWCNPISGHNTLYWYLQNLGQGPELLIRYENEEAVDDSQLPKDRFSAERLKGVDSTLKIQPAELGDSAVYLCASSPSWGHTQYFGPGTRLTVL.

The genes are TRBV7-6 and TRBJ1-4, with 10 bases aligning to TRBD1. The CDR3 loop spans 15 amino acids. V dropped 5 bases and J dropped 6; count of bases not matched to a gene: 6. Per germline, CDR1 SGHVS and CDR2 FNYEAQ. This chain's CDR3 is CASSGRDRGYEKLFF. The CDR3 DNA reads TGTGCCAGCAGCGGCCGGGACAGGGGATATGAAAAACTGTTTTTT.

This chain uses TRBV5-1 with TRBJ2-1; 9 nucleotides align to TRBD1. J was trimmed by 6 bases and V by 5 bases; bases with no gene match: 9. The CDR3 runs to 15 residues. Germline V gives CDR1 SGHRS, CDR2 YFSETQ. The DNA for the CDR3 is TGCGCCAGCAGTCCCGGGACAGGGCCTCCCAATGAGCAGTTCTTC. Amino acids: CASSPGTGPPNEQFF.

The chain is built from TRBV5-1 and TRBJ1-5, with unresolved D. Trimming shortened V by 0 bases and J by 6 bases, and 7 bases separated the two germline ends. Germline CDR1 and CDR2: SGHRS and YFSETQ. The CDR3 extends over 13 amino acids. This chain's CDR3 is CASSLGPIQPQHF. The CDR3 DNA sequence: TGCGCCAGCAGCTTGGGCCCCATTCAGCCCCAGCATTTT.

The chain has TRBV7-2 and TRBJ1-2; TRBD1 is a possible D gene (5 bases). The CDR3 runs to 13 residues. Germline CDR1 SGHTA, CDR2 FQGNSA. Trimming took off 4 bases at V and 7 bases at J, with 13 bases between the two ends. The CDR3 DNA reads as TGTGCCAGCAGCTATCCTTCTGGGGGTGGCTACACCTTC. It yields the protein CASSYPSGGGYTF.

To note about this clone: The sample contains more than one DNA sequence encoding this CDR3. The chain has TRBV5-1 and TRBJ1-1; possible D gene TRBD1, 5 bases. V was trimmed by 0 bases and J by 3 bases, leaving 12 bases between them. The CDR3 is made up of 15 amino acids. Germline loops: CDR1 SGHRS, CDR2 YFSETQ. CDR3 DNA: TGCGCCAGCAGCTTGGTGGGTGGAGGGGACACTGAAGCTTTCTTT. Translating gives CASSLVGGGDTEAFF.

The chain is built from TRBV11-2 and TRBJ2-6; D might be TRBD1 or TRBD2, each matching 5 bases. This CDR3 has 15 residues. V was pared by 5 bases and J by 4 bases, with 12 bases between. Germline V CDR1 and CDR2: SGHAT, FQNNGV. Here the CDR3 reads CASSTRGAGANVLTF. CDR3 in DNA: TGTGCCAGCAGCACACGAGGGGCCGGGGCCAACGTCCTGACTTTC.

The rearrangement links TRBV15 to TRBJ1-1; the D is unclear. The germline CDR1 and CDR2 sequences are LNHNV and YYDKDF (reference sequence). The CDR3 extends over 13 amino acids. Trimming stripped 0 bases from V and 0 bases from J, with 2 bases between. CDR3 sequence: CATSRDMNTEAFF. The CDR3 DNA is TGTGCCACCAGCAGAGATATGAACACTGAAGCTTTCTTT.

J is TRBJ2-3 and V is TRBV7-9; D gene ambiguous. The CDR3 totals 15 residues. Trimming removed 2 bases from V and 6 bases from J, with 15 bases in between. CDR1 is SEHNR, CDR2 FQNEAQ, per germline (reference sequence). CDR3 in DNA: TGTGCCAGCAGCTTATATCTTGACGCCCTGGATACGCAGTATTTT. Protein sequence: CASSLYLDALDTQYF.

This rearrangement joins TRBV19 to TRBJ2-1; D ambiguous. V was cut by 3 bases and J by 12 bases, with 15 bases left in between. This CDR3 comprises 13 residues. Germline CDR1 LNHDA, CDR2 SQIVND (reference sequence). CDR3 coding DNA: TGTGCCAGTAGTATGGGGTGGCTTCAATCGCAGTTCTTC. Translating it yields CASSMGWLQSQFF.

This clone was detected once. This chain connects TRBV28 to TRBJ2-1, with unresolved D. The CDR3 spans 17 residues. Per the germline V gene, CDR1 is MDHEN and CDR2 is SYDVKM. Trimming stripped 2 bases from V and 4 bases from J, with 18 bases between. The CDR3, as DNA: TGTGCCAGCAGTTTAGTTGGTGGGAAGTTGGGATACAATGAGCAGTTCTTC. It codes for CASSLVGGKLGYNEQFF. The full variable domain, completed using reference TRBV28 and TRBJ2-1, is DVKVTQSSRYLVKRTGEKVFLECVQDMDHENMFWYRQDPGLGLRLIYFSYDVKMKEKGDIPEGYSVSREKKERFSLILESASTNQTSMYLCASSLVGGKLGYNEQFFGPGTRLTVL.

This chain links TRBV5-4 with TRBJ2-1; TRBD1 agrees at 10 bases. The CDR3 runs to 15 residues. Germline V gene data show CDR1 as SGHNT and CDR2 as YYREEE (reference sequence). Germline trimming cut 5 bases from V and 4 bases from J; bases unmatched to any gene: 6. The CDR3 sequence: CASRPGQGTYNEQFF. Written as DNA, the CDR3 is TGTGCCAGCAGACCGGGACAGGGGACTTACAATGAGCAGTTCTTC.

CDR3 amino acids: CANSKSTSGSDEQFF. CDR3 DNA sequence: TGTGCCAACTCCAAATCGACTAGCGGGAGTGATGAGCAGTTCTTC. This chain connects TRBV6-1 to TRBJ2-1, with TRBD2 matching 12 bases. Germline V CDR1 and CDR2: MNHNS, SASEGT. This CDR3 spans 15 amino acids. V lost 10 bases and J lost 8; bases outside the gene matches: 12.

The gene calls are TRBV5-4 and TRBJ2-7, with D possibly matching TRBD2 (6 bases). CDR1 is SGHNT, CDR2 YYREEE, per germline (reference sequence). The CDR3 runs 14 residues. V gave up 2 bases and J gave up 0 bases, with 9 bases separating them. The CDR3 coding sequence is TGTGCCAGCAGCTTCCGGGGGTCCTCCTACGAGCAGTACTTC. It translates to CASSFRGSSYEQYF.

This chain joins TRBV10-3 and TRBJ2-7, with D unresolved. Trimming removed 3 bases from V and 4 bases from J, with 10 bases in between. Germline V gene data show CDR1 as ENHRY and CDR2 as SYGVKD. The CDR3 is 13 residues long. The CDR3 nucleotides are TGTGCCATCAGTGATCTCGGGCAGTACGAGCAGTACTTC. Translation: CAISDLGQYEQYF.

V gene TRBV7-2 combines with J gene TRBJ1-2; TRBD1 is a possible D gene (5 bases). The CDR3 has 17 amino acids. Per the germline V gene, CDR1 is SGHTA and CDR2 is FQGNSA. Trimming left V 5 bases short and J 1 base short, with 20 bases between. The CDR3 DNA is TGTGCCAGCAGCCCCACCCTGCGGGGCAGGCGTAACTATGGCTACACCTTC. This encodes CASSPTLRGRRNYGYTF. Together with reference TRBV7-2 and TRBJ1-2, the CDR3 gives the full variable domain: GAGVSQSPSNKVTEKGKDVELRCDPISGHTALYWYRQSLGQGLEFLIYFQGNSAPDKSGLPSDRFSAERTGGSVSTLTIQRTQQEDSAVYLCASSPTLRGRRNYGYTFGSGTRLTVV.

The chain employs TRBV7-2 and TRBJ1-1, with 8 bases that match TRBD1. The CDR3 is 12 amino acids. Per germline, CDR1 SGHTA and CDR2 FQGNSA. The V and J ends lost 5 bases and 14 bases, in that order; junction bases with no gene match: 10. The CDR3 coding sequence is TGTGCCAGCAGCCCTACACCGGGACAGGCGTTCTTT. It codes for CASSPTPGQAFF.

The V call is TRBV5-4, the J call TRBJ2-3, with 11 bases matching TRBD2. CDR3 length: 15 residues. Germline assignment: CDR1 SGHNT and CDR2 YYREEE (reference sequence). The trim removed 3 bases at V and 7 bases at J, leaving 7 bases unmatched. The CDR3 sequence is CASSSRLAGLNTQYF. The CDR3, as DNA: TGTGCCAGCAGCTCCCGACTAGCGGGGTTAAATACGCAGTATTTT.